The rows below give T cell receptor beta chains drawn from one sample of a study of blood T cells in healthy people across ages. TCRdb reprocessed the 5' RACE reads via MiXCR and lists one record per CDR3 protein. Of roughly 900,000 distinct CDR3 sequences detected, roughly 43% appear once; the ten largest clones hold around 15%. Sequencing was performed on blood. The receptors come from a man under 40 in good health. Both conserved end residues are part of each CDR3. D genes are given only for firm matches. Size is stated for part of the rows, as once, few or many counts, or as a class when the clone is expanded.

cdr3_aa: CASTWTGGNSPLHF; cdr3_nt: TGTGCCAGCACTTGGACAGGGGGCAATTCACCCCTCCACTTT; cdr3_length: 14; d_call: TRBD1; j_call: TRBJ1-6; clone_size: .; v_call: TRBV16
cdr3_aa: CASSYEGTEQFF; cdr3_nt: TGCGCCAGCAGCTATGAGGGGACGGAGCAGTTCTTC; cdr3_length: 12; d_call: .; j_call: TRBJ2-1; clone_size: .; v_call: TRBV5-1
cdr3_aa: CASSLRAGVESDRTQYF; cdr3_nt: TGTGCCAGCAGCTTAAGGGCAGGGGTAGAGTCGGATAGGACCCAGTACTTC; cdr3_length: 17; d_call: .; j_call: TRBJ2-5; clone_size: .; v_call: TRBV11-2
cdr3_aa: CASSRNRELGEQYF; cdr3_nt: TGTGCCAGCAGCCGGAACAGGGAGTTGGGCGAGCAGTACTTC; cdr3_length: 14; d_call: .; j_call: TRBJ2-7; clone_size: few; v_call: TRBV7-8
cdr3_aa: CASSLGTEITDTQYF; cdr3_nt: TGTGCCAGCAGCTTGGGGACTGAAATCACAGATACGCAGTATTTT; cdr3_length: 15; d_call: .; j_call: TRBJ2-3; clone_size: .; v_call: TRBV7-8
cdr3_aa: CASSFYAAGGRNYEQYF; cdr3_nt: TGTGCCAGCAGTTTCTATGCAGCGGGGGGCCGAAACTACGAGCAGTACTTC; cdr3_length: 17; d_call: TRBD2; j_call: TRBJ2-7; clone_size: .; v_call: TRBV27
cdr3_aa: CASSGPRDRGYNEQFF; cdr3_nt: TGTGCCAGCAGCGGACCCCGGGACAGGGGCTACAATGAGCAGTTCTTC; cdr3_length: 16; d_call: TRBD1; j_call: TRBJ2-1; clone_size: few; v_call: TRBV27
cdr3_aa: CSARGAGNEQFF; cdr3_nt: TGCAGTGCTAGAGGAGCGGGCAATGAGCAGTTCTTC; cdr3_length: 12; d_call: .; j_call: TRBJ2-1; clone_size: .; v_call: TRBV20-1
cdr3_aa: CAWSARGEQYF; cdr3_nt: TGTGCCTGGAGTGCTCGGGGCGAGCAGTACTTC; cdr3_length: 11; d_call: .; j_call: TRBJ2-7; clone_size: .; v_call: TRBV30
cdr3_aa: CASSPATASPNYGYTF; cdr3_nt: TGTGCCAGCAGCCCAGCGACGGCAAGCCCTAACTATGGCTACACCTTC; cdr3_length: 16; d_call: .; j_call: TRBJ1-2; clone_size: .; v_call: TRBV5-5
cdr3_aa: CASRTPSGGVVDTQYF; cdr3_nt: TGTGCCAGCAGAACCCCTAGCGGGGGGGTCGTCGATACGCAGTATTTT; cdr3_length: 16; d_call: TRBD2; j_call: TRBJ2-3; clone_size: .; v_call: TRBV28
cdr3_aa: CASSIGTGDADTQYF; cdr3_nt: TGCGCCAGCAGCATTGGGACAGGGGATGCAGATACGCAGTATTTT; cdr3_length: 15; d_call: TRBD1; j_call: TRBJ2-3; clone_size: few; v_call: TRBV5-1
cdr3_aa: CAISDVTLRTYEQYF; cdr3_nt: TGTGCCATCAGTGATGTGACTTTGCGGACCTACGAGCAGTACTTC; cdr3_length: 15; d_call: .; j_call: TRBJ2-7; clone_size: .; v_call: TRBV10-3
cdr3_aa: CASSFLGGDSPLHF; cdr3_nt: TGTGCCAGCAGCTTTTTAGGGGGGGACTCACCCCTCCACTTT; cdr3_length: 14; d_call: .; j_call: TRBJ1-6; clone_size: once; v_call: TRBV7-2
cdr3_aa: CASSQFSGTGSEQYF; cdr3_nt: TGTGCCAGCAGCCAATTCTCCGGGACAGGGAGCGAGCAGTACTTC; cdr3_length: 15; d_call: TRBD1; j_call: TRBJ2-7; clone_size: many; v_call: TRBV16
cdr3_aa: CASSYGATGELFF; cdr3_nt: TGTGCCAGCAGCTATGGTGCAACCGGGGAGCTGTTTTTT; cdr3_length: 13; d_call: .; j_call: TRBJ2-2; clone_size: .; v_call: TRBV7-2
cdr3_aa: CASSSLGETNEQYF; cdr3_nt: TGTGCCAGCAGCAGCCTGGGGGAGACGAACGAGCAGTACTTC; cdr3_length: 14; d_call: .; j_call: TRBJ2-7; clone_size: .; v_call: TRBV9
cdr3_aa: CASSHSGDEQYF; cdr3_nt: TGTGCCAGCAGCCATTCGGGAGACGAGCAGTACTTC; cdr3_length: 12; d_call: .; j_call: TRBJ2-7; clone_size: few; v_call: TRBV7-9
cdr3_aa: CASSQAFRESGGMNTEAFF; cdr3_nt: TGCGCCAGCAGCCAAGCTTTCCGGGAGTCAGGGGGTATGAACACTGAAGCTTTCTTT; cdr3_length: 19; d_call: TRBD1; j_call: TRBJ1-1; clone_size: .; v_call: TRBV4-1
cdr3_aa: CSVVGISYEQYF; cdr3_nt: TGCAGCGTTGTAGGAATCTCCTACGAGCAGTACTTC; cdr3_length: 12; d_call: .; j_call: TRBJ2-7; clone_size: .; v_call: TRBV29-1
cdr3_aa: CASSSRTAARQETQYF; cdr3_nt: TGTGCCAGCAGCTCCAGGACGGCGGCAAGACAAGAGACCCAGTACTTC; cdr3_length: 16; d_call: .; j_call: TRBJ2-5; clone_size: .; v_call: TRBV11-2
cdr3_aa: CASSEQRGGSYEQYF; cdr3_nt: TGTGCCAGCAGTGAGCAGCGGGGGGGTTCTTACGAGCAGTACTTC; cdr3_length: 15; d_call: TRBD2; j_call: TRBJ2-7; clone_size: .; v_call: TRBV6-1
cdr3_aa: CASSPGVGQETQYF; cdr3_nt: TGTGCCAGCAGTCCAGGGGTCGGGCAAGAGACCCAGTACTTC; cdr3_length: 14; d_call: .; j_call: TRBJ2-5; clone_size: few; v_call: TRBV28
cdr3_aa: CASSFSSGGFYNEQFF; cdr3_nt: TGTGCCAGCAGCTTCTCTAGCGGGGGGTTCTACAATGAGCAGTTCTTC; cdr3_length: 16; d_call: TRBD2; j_call: TRBJ2-1; clone_size: few; v_call: TRBV7-2
cdr3_aa: CASSLAQWYEQYF; cdr3_nt: TGTGCCAGCAGTTTAGCCCAGTGGTACGAGCAGTACTTC; cdr3_length: 13; d_call: .; j_call: TRBJ2-7; clone_size: .; v_call: TRBV12-3/TRBV12-4
cdr3_aa: CASSSAVLESEKLFF; cdr3_nt: TGTGCCAGCAGTTCCGCGGTATTGGAATCCGAAAAACTGTTTTTT; cdr3_length: 15; d_call: .; j_call: TRBJ1-4; clone_size: few; v_call: TRBV6-2/TRBV6-3
cdr3_aa: CSVGLAGASGEQYF; cdr3_nt: TGCAGCGTGGGGCTAGCGGGAGCCTCGGGCGAGCAGTACTTC; cdr3_length: 14; d_call: TRBD2; j_call: TRBJ2-7; clone_size: once; v_call: TRBV29-1
cdr3_aa: CASSRGTGGEVWNEQYF; cdr3_nt: TGTGCCAGCAGCCGAGGGACAGGGGGCGAGGTGTGGAATGAGCAGTACTTC; cdr3_length: 17; d_call: TRBD1; j_call: TRBJ2-5; clone_size: .; v_call: TRBV4-2
cdr3_aa: CASSSWIVRVGDGYTF; cdr3_nt: TGTGCCAGCAGCTCCTGGATAGTGAGGGTTGGCGATGGCTACACCTTC; cdr3_length: 16; d_call: .; j_call: TRBJ1-2; clone_size: .; v_call: TRBV5-6
cdr3_aa: CASSGPGYNEQFF; cdr3_nt: TGTGCCAGCAGCGGGCCCGGCTACAATGAGCAGTTCTTC; cdr3_length: 13; d_call: .; j_call: TRBJ2-1; clone_size: few; v_call: TRBV9
cdr3_aa: CASSTGGTGNSGQYF; cdr3_nt: TGTGCCAGCAGTACAGGGGGGACAGGGAATTCCGGGCAGTACTTC; cdr3_length: 15; d_call: TRBD1; j_call: TRBJ2-7; clone_size: .; v_call: TRBV6-1
cdr3_aa: CASSQQRAQTTGEQYF; cdr3_nt: TGTGCCAGCAGCCAACAACGAGCACAGACAACGGGGGAGCAGTACTTC; cdr3_length: 16; d_call: .; j_call: TRBJ2-7; clone_size: many; v_call: TRBV3-1
cdr3_aa: CAWSRNYEQYF; cdr3_nt: TGTGCCTGGAGTAGAAACTACGAGCAGTACTTC; cdr3_length: 11; d_call: .; j_call: TRBJ2-7; clone_size: .; v_call: TRBV30
cdr3_aa: CASSEALGGGASKNIQYF; cdr3_nt: TGTGCCAGCAGTGAAGCGCTTGGCGGGGGGGCTAGCAAAAACATTCAGTACTTC; cdr3_length: 18; d_call: TRBD2; j_call: TRBJ2-4; clone_size: few; v_call: TRBV2
cdr3_aa: CASSGDRGKETQYF; cdr3_nt: TGTGCCAGTAGTGGAGACAGGGGGAAAGAGACCCAGTACTTC; cdr3_length: 14; d_call: TRBD1; j_call: TRBJ2-5; clone_size: once; v_call: TRBV19
cdr3_aa: CSARGTGVNQPQHF; cdr3_nt: TGCAGTGCTAGAGGGACAGGGGTCAATCAGCCCCAGCATTTT; cdr3_length: 14; d_call: TRBD1; j_call: TRBJ1-5; clone_size: .; v_call: TRBV20-1
cdr3_aa: CASSPLVGVGSYEQYF; cdr3_nt: TGTGCCAGCAGTCCCCTGGTAGGAGTGGGCTCCTACGAGCAGTACTTC; cdr3_length: 16; d_call: .; j_call: TRBJ2-7; clone_size: .; v_call: TRBV12-3/TRBV12-4
cdr3_aa: CASKVTSGDNILEQYF; cdr3_nt: TGTGCCAGCAAAGTGACTAGCGGGGACAATATATTGGAGCAGTACTTC; cdr3_length: 16; d_call: TRBD2; j_call: TRBJ2-7; clone_size: .; v_call: TRBV6-5
cdr3_aa: CASSREAGADTQYF; cdr3_nt: TGCGCCAGCAGCCGCGAGGCGGGGGCAGATACGCAGTATTTT; cdr3_length: 14; d_call: TRBD2; j_call: TRBJ2-3; clone_size: .; v_call: TRBV4-3
cdr3_aa: CAISIQGQETQYF; cdr3_nt: TGTGCCATCAGTATACAGGGCCAGGAGACCCAGTACTTC; cdr3_length: 13; d_call: .; j_call: TRBJ2-5; clone_size: few; v_call: TRBV10-3
cdr3_aa: CASSAQILGRNTEAFF; cdr3_nt: TGTGCCAGCAGTGCGCAGATCCTCGGGAGGAACACTGAAGCTTTCTTT; cdr3_length: 16; d_call: .; j_call: TRBJ1-1; clone_size: .; v_call: TRBV27
cdr3_aa: CASSQVLVRKTDTQYF; cdr3_nt: TGTGCCAGCAGCCAAGTACTAGTTCGAAAGACAGATACGCAGTATTTT; cdr3_length: 16; d_call: .; j_call: TRBJ2-3; clone_size: few; v_call: TRBV3-1
cdr3_aa: CASSLKGLTNEKLFF; cdr3_nt: TGCGCCAGCAGCTTGAAGGGGCTGACTAATGAAAAACTGTTTTTT; cdr3_length: 15; d_call: .; j_call: TRBJ1-4; clone_size: .; v_call: TRBV5-1